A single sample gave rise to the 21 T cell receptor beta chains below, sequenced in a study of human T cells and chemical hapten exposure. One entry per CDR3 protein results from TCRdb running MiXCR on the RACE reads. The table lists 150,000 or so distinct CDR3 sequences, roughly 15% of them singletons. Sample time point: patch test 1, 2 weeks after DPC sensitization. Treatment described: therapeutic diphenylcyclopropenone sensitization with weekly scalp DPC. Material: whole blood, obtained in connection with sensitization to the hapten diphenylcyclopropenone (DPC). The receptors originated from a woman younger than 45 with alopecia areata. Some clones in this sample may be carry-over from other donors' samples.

The CDR3: CACGPPSVGEQFF. The CDR3, as DNA: TGTGCCTGCGGTCCTCCTAGCGTAGGCGAGCAGTTCTTC. The gene calls are TRBV30 and TRBJ2-1; D perhaps matches TRBD2 (6 bases). V was cut by 6 bases and J by 10 bases, with 19 bases left in between. From germline, CDR1 is GTSNPN and CDR2 SVGIG (reference sequence). The CDR3 is made up of 13 amino acids.

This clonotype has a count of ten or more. In nucleotides, the CDR3 is TGTGCCAGCAGCTTAAACGAGCTGGGTGGCTACACCTTC. Translating gives CASSLNELGGYTF. This chain uses TRBV7-9 with TRBJ1-2, with unresolved D. The V and J ends lost 2 bases and 7 bases respectively, with 11 bases between them. The germline CDR1 and CDR2 sequences are SEHNR and FQNEAQ (reference sequence). This CDR3 region has 13 residues.

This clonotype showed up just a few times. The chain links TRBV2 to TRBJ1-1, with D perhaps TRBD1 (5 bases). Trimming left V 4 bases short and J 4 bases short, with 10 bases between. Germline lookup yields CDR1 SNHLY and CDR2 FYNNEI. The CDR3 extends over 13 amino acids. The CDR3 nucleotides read TGTGCCAGCAGTGCAGGGATTGGCACTGAAGCTTTCTTT. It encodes CASSAGIGTEAFF.

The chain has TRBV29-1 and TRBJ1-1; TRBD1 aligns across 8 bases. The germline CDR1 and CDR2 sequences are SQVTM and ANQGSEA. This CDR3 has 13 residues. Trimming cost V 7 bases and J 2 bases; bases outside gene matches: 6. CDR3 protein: CSARTGINTEAFF. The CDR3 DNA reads TGCAGCGCCCGGACAGGGATAAACACTGAAGCTTTCTTT.

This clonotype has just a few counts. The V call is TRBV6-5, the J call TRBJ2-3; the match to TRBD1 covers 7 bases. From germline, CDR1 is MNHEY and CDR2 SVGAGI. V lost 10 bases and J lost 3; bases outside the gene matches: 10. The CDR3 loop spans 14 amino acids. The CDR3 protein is CATRWTGATDTQYF. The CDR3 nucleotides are TGTGCCACCCGTTGGACAGGCGCGACAGATACGCAGTATTTT.

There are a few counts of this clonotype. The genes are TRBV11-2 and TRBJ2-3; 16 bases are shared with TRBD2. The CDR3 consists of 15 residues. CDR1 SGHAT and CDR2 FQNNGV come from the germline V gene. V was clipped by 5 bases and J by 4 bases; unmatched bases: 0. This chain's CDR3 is CASSGTSGGADTQYF. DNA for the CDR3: TGTGCCAGCAGCGGGACTAGCGGGGGGGCAGATACGCAGTATTTT.

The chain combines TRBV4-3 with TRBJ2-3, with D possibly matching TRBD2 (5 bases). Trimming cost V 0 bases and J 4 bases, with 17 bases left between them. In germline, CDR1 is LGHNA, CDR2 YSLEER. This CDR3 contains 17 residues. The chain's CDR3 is CASSQDPPGVWADTQYF. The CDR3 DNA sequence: TGCGCCAGCAGCCAAGACCCACCCGGGGTTTGGGCAGATACGCAGTATTTT.

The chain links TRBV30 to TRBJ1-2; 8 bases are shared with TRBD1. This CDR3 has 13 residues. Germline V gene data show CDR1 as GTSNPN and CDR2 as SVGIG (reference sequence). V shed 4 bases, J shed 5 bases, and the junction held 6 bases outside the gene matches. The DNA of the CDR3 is TGTGCCTGGAAACATACAGGGGGGTATGGCTACACCTTC. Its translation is CAWKHTGGYGYTF.

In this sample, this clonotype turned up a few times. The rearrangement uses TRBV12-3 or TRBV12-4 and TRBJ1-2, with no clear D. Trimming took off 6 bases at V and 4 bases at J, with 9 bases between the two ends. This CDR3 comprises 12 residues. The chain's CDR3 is CASSFTGYGYTF. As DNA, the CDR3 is TGTGCCAGCAGCTTCACCGGCTATGGCTACACCTTC.

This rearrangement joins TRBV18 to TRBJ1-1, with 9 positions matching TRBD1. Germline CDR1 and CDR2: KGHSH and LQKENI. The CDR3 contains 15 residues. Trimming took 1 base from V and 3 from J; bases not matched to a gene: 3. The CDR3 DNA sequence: TGTGCCAGCTCACCACGGGGACAGGGTTACACTGAAGCTTTCTTT. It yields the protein CASSPRGQGYTEAFF.

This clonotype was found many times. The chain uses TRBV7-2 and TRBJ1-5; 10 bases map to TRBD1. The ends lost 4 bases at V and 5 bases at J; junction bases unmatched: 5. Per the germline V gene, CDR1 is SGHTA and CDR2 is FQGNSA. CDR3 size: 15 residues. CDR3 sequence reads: CASSSYGQGDQPQHF. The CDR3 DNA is TGTGCCAGCAGCTCATACGGACAGGGGGATCAGCCCCAGCATTTT. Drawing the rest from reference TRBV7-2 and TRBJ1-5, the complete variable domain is GAGVSQSPSNKVTEKGKDVELRCDPISGHTALYWYRQSLGQGLEFLIYFQGNSAPDKSGLPSDRFSAERTGGSVSTLTIQRTQQEDSAVYLCASSSYGQGDQPQHFGDGTRLSIL.

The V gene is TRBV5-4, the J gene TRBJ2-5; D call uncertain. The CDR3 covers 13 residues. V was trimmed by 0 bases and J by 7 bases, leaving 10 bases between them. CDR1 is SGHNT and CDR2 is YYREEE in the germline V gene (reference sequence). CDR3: CASSLVTAATQYF. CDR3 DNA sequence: TGTGCCAGCAGCTTGGTTACAGCCGCGACCCAGTACTTC.

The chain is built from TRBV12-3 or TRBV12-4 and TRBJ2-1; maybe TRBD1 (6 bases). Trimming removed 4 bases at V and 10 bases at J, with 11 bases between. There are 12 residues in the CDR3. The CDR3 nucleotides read TGTGCCAGCAGTTACAGGGCGAGAGAGCAGTTCTTC. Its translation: CASSYRAREQFF.

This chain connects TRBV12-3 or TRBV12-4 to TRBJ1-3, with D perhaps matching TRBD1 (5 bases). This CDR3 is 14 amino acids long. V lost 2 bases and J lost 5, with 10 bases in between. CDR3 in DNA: TGTGCCAGCAGTTTAAGGGGATCGAGAAACACCATATATTTT. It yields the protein CASSLRGSRNTIYF.

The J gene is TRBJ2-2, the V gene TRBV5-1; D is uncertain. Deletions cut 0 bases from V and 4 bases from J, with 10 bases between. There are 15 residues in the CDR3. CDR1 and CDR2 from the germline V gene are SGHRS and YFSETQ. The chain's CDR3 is CASSLVADRTGELFF. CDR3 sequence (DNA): TGCGCCAGCAGCTTGGTCGCAGATCGCACCGGGGAGCTGTTTTTT.

The CDR3 loop reads CAISERQNFYTF. The DNA of the CDR3 is TGTGCCATCAGTGAGCGACAGAATTTCTACACCTTC. The chain couples TRBV10-3 to TRBJ1-2, with TRBD1 as a possible D gene (5 bases). There are 12 residues in the CDR3. The V gene lost 2 bases and the J gene lost 10 bases, with 11 bases spanning the gap. CDR1 and CDR2 from the germline V gene are ENHRY and SYGVKD.

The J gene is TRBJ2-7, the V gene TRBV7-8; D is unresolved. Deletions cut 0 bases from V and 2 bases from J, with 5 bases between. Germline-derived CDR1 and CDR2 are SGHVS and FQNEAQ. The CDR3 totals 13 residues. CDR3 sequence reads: CASSLAQTYEQYF. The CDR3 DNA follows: TGTGCCAGCAGCTTAGCCCAAACCTACGAGCAGTACTTC.

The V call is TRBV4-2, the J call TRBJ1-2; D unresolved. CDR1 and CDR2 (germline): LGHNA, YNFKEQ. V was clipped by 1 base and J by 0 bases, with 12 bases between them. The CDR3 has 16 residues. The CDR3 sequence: CASSQATLTTNYGYTF. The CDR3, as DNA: TGTGCCAGCAGCCAAGCAACTCTGACGACTAACTATGGCTACACCTTC.

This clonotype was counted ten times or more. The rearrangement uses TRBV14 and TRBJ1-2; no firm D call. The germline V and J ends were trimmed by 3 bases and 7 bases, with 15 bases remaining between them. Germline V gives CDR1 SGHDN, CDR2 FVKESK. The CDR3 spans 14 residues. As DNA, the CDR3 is TGTGCCAGCAGCCACCAAACGGGTTTGGGTGGCTACACCTTC. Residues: CASSHQTGLGGYTF.

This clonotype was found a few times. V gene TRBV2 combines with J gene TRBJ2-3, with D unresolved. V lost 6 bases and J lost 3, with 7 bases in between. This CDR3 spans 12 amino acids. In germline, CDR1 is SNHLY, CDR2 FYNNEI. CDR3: CASRLTTDTQYF. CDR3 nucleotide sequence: TGTGCCAGCAGACTGACAACAGATACGCAGTATTTT.

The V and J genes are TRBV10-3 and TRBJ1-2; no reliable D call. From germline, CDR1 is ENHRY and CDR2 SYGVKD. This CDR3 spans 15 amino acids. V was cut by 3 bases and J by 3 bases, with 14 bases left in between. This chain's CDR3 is CAISDVGGRDYGYTF. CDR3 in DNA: TGTGCCATCAGTGATGTTGGCGGACGGGACTATGGCTACACCTTC.